Shown below are 18 T cell receptor beta chains from a single sample sequenced in a study of shared clonotypes between healthy human individuals. Data came from immunoSEQ multiplex PCR; TCRdb stores just in-frame clones and leaves some out. The repertoire holds around 2.1 million clones, with just over 90% as singletons. As defined, naive CD8 cells were CD45RO-negative and positively selected for CCR7, with terminally differentiated effector memory CD45RA+ cells excluded. Sequencing was carried out using naive CD8+ T cells from PBMCs. These receptors were taken from a man younger than 35 in good health. Some clones in this sample may be carry-over from other donors' samples.

This clone was seen a single time. This sequence joins TRBV6-6 and TRBJ1-5; the D gene is possibly TRBD1 (5 bases). CDR1 MNHNY and CDR2 SVGAGI come from the germline V gene (reference sequence). The V gene lost 6 bases and the J gene lost 7 bases, with 19 bases spanning the gap. This CDR3 spans 15 amino acids. CDR3 sequence: CASSRDRTLGQPQHF. The CDR3 nucleotides are TGTGCCAGCAGCCGGGACCGGACCTTAGGCCAGCCCCAGCATTTT.

A remark on this clone: Other DNA sequences from this sample encode an identical CDR3 as well. The rearrangement uses TRBV6-6 and TRBJ2-5, with D tentatively TRBD1 (6 bases). In germline, CDR1 is MNHNY, CDR2 SVGAGI (reference sequence). V lost 4 bases and J lost 3, with 12 bases in between. The CDR3 extends over 14 amino acids. The CDR3 DNA is TGTGCCAGCAGTTCCCCGGACAGAAAAGAGACCCAGTACTTC. Its translation is CASSSPDRKETQYF.

The gene calls are TRBV4-3 and TRBJ2-7, with TRBD2 matching over 8 bases. Germline V gives CDR1 LGHNA, CDR2 YSLEER. Losses at the gene ends were 1 base for V and 6 bases for J; bases not matched to a gene: 2. The CDR3 has 13 amino acids. The CDR3 here is CASSQGRGGEQYF. In nucleotides, the CDR3 is TGCGCCAGCAGCCAAGGCCGGGGGGGCGAGCAGTACTTC.

As regards this clone: Within the sample, other DNA sequences also encode this same CDR3. This chain joins TRBV6-5 and TRBJ1-2; D is perhaps TRBD1 (5 bases). CDR1 and CDR2 from the germline V gene are MNHEY and SVGAGI. This CDR3 has 15 amino acids. Deletions cut 0 bases from V and 0 bases from J, with 8 bases between. The CDR3 DNA is TGTGCCAGCAGTTACTCGGGGGTAGCTAACTATGGCTACACCTTC. Protein sequence: CASSYSGVANYGYTF.

A note on this clone: This same CDR3 is encoded by further DNA sequences in the sample. The rearrangement joins TRBV5-4 to TRBJ2-7; 14 positions match TRBD2. CDR1 is SGHNT and CDR2 is YYREEE in the germline V gene (reference sequence). Trimming at V came to 4 bases and at J to 2 bases, leaving 2 bases not matched to a gene. The CDR3 has 15 residues. The CDR3 protein is CASSPGLAGAYEQYF. In DNA form, the CDR3 reads TGTGCCAGCAGCCCGGGACTAGCGGGGGCCTACGAGCAGTACTTC. Full variable domain (missing parts from reference TRBV5-4 and TRBJ2-7): ETGVTQSPTHLIKTRGQQVTLRCSSQSGHNTVSWYQQALGQGPQFIFQYYREEENGRGNFPPRFSGLQFPNYSSELNVNALELDDSALYLCASSPGLAGAYEQYFGPGTRLTVT.

To note about this clone: The sample has other DNA sequences that encode this CDR3 too. The chain uses TRBV9 and TRBJ2-2; TRBD2 might be the D (5 bases). Between the trimmed V and J ends, which lost 0 bases and 6 bases, there was a span of 6 bases. Germline V lookup: CDR1 SGDLS, CDR2 YYNGEE. CDR3 length equals 13 residues. Written as DNA, the CDR3 is TGTGCCAGCAGCGTAGGTAGCGCCGGGGAGCTGTTTTTT. This sequence encodes CASSVGSAGELFF.

The V call is TRBV6-5, the J call TRBJ2-1; 10 bases line up with TRBD2. The CDR3 runs 14 residues. Per the germline V gene, CDR1 is MNHEY and CDR2 is SVGAGI. V lost 3 bases to trimming and J lost 8 bases; unmatched junction nucleotides: 4. The CDR3 reads CASSYSGRLDEQFF. The CDR3 coding sequence is TGTGCCAGCAGTTATAGCGGGAGGTTAGATGAGCAGTTCTTC.

The chain is built from TRBV5-1 and TRBJ2-3; 9 positions match TRBD1. Germline loops: CDR1 SGHRS, CDR2 YFSETQ. J lost 4 bases, V lost 5 bases, and 5 bases had no gene match. The length of the CDR3 is 14 residues. The CDR3 DNA follows: TGCGCCAGCAGTTTAGGACAGGGGCCAGATACGCAGTATTTT. It codes for CASSLGQGPDTQYF.

This clone was observed a handful of times. The chain carries TRBV16 and TRBJ1-1; no definite D call. CDR3 size: 13 residues. Looked up from germline, CDR1 is KGHSY and CDR2 is FQNENV. V was clipped by 1 base and J by 11 bases, with 14 bases between them. The CDR3 reads CASSQFSGRTAFF. The CDR3 DNA reads as TGTGCCAGCAGCCAATTTTCAGGCCGGACCGCTTTCTTT. Complete variable domain (other parts from reference TRBV16 and TRBJ1-1): GEEVAQTPKHLVRGEGQKAKLYCAPIKGHSYVFWYQQVLKNEFKFLISFQNENVFDETGMPKERFSAKCLPNSPCSLEIQATKLEDSAVYFCASSQFSGRTAFFGQGTRLTVV.

The rearrangement joins TRBV29-1 to TRBJ1-2; 9 bases are a match to TRBD1. J was trimmed by 6 bases and V by 7 bases; bases with no gene match: 9. CDR1 and CDR2 from the germline V gene are SQVTM and ANQGSEA. The CDR3 sequence is 13 residues long. CDR3 region: CSAVGTGRNGYTF. CDR3 in DNA: TGCAGCGCCGTGGGGACAGGGAGGAATGGCTACACCTTC.

V gene TRBV15 combines with J gene TRBJ2-7, with D perhaps being TRBD1 or TRBD2 (6 bases each). The CDR3 runs 14 residues. The V and J ends lost 5 bases and 3 bases respectively, with 14 bases between them. CDR1 is LNHNV and CDR2 is YYDKDF in the germline V gene (reference sequence). Written as DNA, the CDR3 is TGTGCCACCAGCCCAGACGGGGGCGGCTACGAGCAGTACTTC. Protein sequence: CATSPDGGGYEQYF.

This clone was picked up one time. The gene calls are TRBV25-1 and TRBJ1-1; a possible D gene is TRBD1 (6 bases). Between the trimmed V and J ends, which lost 7 bases and 3 bases, there was a span of 18 bases. This CDR3 has 15 residues. Germline CDR1 MGHDK, CDR2 SYGVNS. This chain's CDR3 is CASTSWGARYTEAFF. In nucleotides, the CDR3 is TGTGCCAGCACATCGTGGGGGGCTAGGTACACTGAAGCTTTCTTT. Looking up the rest from reference TRBV25-1 and TRBJ1-1 gives the full variable domain: EADIYQTPRYLVIGTGKKITLECSQTMGHDKMYWYQQDPGMELHLIHYSYGVNSTEKGDLSSESTVSRIRTEHFPLTLESARPSHTSQYLCASTSWGARYTEAFFGQGTRLTVV.

This clone has just one count. The chain recombines TRBV10-1 with TRBJ2-7; 8 bases are shared with TRBD1. There are 15 residues in the CDR3. J gave up 1 base and V 6 bases, and 8 bases lay outside the gene matches. Germline CDR1 WNHNN, CDR2 SYGVQD (reference sequence). The CDR3 protein is CASSLGTGASYEQYF. DNA for the CDR3: TGCGCCAGCAGCCTCGGGACAGGAGCGTCCTACGAGCAGTACTTC.

V is TRBV11-2 and J is TRBJ2-2, with D hard to call. CDR1 SGHAT and CDR2 FQNNGV come from the germline V gene. The CDR3 extends over 12 amino acids. V shed 1 base and J shed 14 bases, with 11 bases lying between them. The CDR3 sequence is CASSLGYGELFF. The CDR3 nucleotides read TGTGCCAGCAGCTTAGGGTACGGAGAACTGTTTTTT. Full variable domain (rest looked up from reference TRBV11-2 and TRBJ2-2): EAGVAQSPRYKIIEKRQSVAFWCNPISGHATLYWYQQILGQGPKLLIQFQNNGVVDDSQLPKDRFSAERLKGVDSTLKIQPAKLEDSAVYLCASSLGYGELFFGEGSRLTVL.

The gene calls are TRBV6-6 and TRBJ2-7; D not certain. Germline V gene data show CDR1 as MNHNY and CDR2 as SVGAGI (reference sequence). This CDR3 contains 15 residues. The V gene lost 0 bases and the J gene lost 0 bases, with 9 bases spanning the gap. In nucleotides, the CDR3 is TGTGCCAGCAGTTACTCGATGGGTGGCTCCTACGAGCAGTACTTC. Translating it yields CASSYSMGGSYEQYF.

The V and J genes are TRBV28 and TRBJ2-1; TRBD2 matches 7 bases. Germline trimming cut 7 bases from V and 2 bases from J; bases unmatched to any gene: 8. The CDR3 covers 15 residues. Germline-derived CDR1 and CDR2 are MDHEN and SYDVKM. CDR3 loop: CASIRSSGTYNEQFF. The CDR3 DNA is TGTGCCAGCATTAGATCCAGCGGGACCTACAATGAGCAGTTCTTC.

The chain uses TRBV28 and TRBJ2-7; D gene unclear. Trimming took off 2 bases at V and 3 bases at J, with 11 bases between the two ends. Germline CDR1 and CDR2: MDHEN and SYDVKM. CDR3 size: 14 residues. The CDR3 spells CASSLRDPRYEQYF. The CDR3 nucleotides read TGTGCCAGCAGTTTAAGAGATCCACGCTACGAGCAGTACTTC.

The chain links TRBV9 to TRBJ2-7; TRBD1 matches 9 bases. Germline loops: CDR1 SGDLS, CDR2 YYNGEE. The ends lost 2 bases at V and 6 bases at J; junction bases unmatched: 12. CDR3 length: 16 amino acids. The CDR3 sequence is CASSVTGTGFVGEQYF. The CDR3 nucleotides read TGTGCCAGCAGCGTTACCGGGACAGGGTTTGTAGGCGAGCAGTACTTC.